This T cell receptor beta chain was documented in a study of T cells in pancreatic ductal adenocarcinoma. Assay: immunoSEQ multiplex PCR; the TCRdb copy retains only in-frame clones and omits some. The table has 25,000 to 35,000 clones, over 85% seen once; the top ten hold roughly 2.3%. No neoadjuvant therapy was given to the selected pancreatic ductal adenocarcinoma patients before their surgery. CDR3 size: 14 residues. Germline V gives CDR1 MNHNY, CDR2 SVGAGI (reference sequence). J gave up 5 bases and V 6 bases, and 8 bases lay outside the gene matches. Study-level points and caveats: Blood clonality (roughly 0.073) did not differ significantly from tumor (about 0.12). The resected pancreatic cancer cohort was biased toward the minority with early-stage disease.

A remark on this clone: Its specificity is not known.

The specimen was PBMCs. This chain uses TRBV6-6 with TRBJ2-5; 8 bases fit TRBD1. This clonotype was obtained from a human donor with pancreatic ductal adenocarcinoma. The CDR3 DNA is TGTGCCAGCAGGCCGCAGGGGGCGAGGGAGACCCAGTACTTC. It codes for CASRPQGARETQYF.